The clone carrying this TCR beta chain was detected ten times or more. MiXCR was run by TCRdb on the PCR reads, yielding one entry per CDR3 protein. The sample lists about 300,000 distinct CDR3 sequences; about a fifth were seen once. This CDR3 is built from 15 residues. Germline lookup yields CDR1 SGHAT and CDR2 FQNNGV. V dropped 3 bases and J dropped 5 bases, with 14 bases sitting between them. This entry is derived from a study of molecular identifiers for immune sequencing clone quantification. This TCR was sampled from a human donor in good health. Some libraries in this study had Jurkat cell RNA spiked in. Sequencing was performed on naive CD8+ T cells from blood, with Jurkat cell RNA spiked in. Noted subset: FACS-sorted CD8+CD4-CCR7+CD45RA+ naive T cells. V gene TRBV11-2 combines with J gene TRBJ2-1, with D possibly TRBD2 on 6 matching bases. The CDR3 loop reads CASSFNGEAHNEQFF. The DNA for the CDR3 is TGTGCCAGCAGCTTCAACGGGGAGGCCCACAATGAGCAGTTCTTC.